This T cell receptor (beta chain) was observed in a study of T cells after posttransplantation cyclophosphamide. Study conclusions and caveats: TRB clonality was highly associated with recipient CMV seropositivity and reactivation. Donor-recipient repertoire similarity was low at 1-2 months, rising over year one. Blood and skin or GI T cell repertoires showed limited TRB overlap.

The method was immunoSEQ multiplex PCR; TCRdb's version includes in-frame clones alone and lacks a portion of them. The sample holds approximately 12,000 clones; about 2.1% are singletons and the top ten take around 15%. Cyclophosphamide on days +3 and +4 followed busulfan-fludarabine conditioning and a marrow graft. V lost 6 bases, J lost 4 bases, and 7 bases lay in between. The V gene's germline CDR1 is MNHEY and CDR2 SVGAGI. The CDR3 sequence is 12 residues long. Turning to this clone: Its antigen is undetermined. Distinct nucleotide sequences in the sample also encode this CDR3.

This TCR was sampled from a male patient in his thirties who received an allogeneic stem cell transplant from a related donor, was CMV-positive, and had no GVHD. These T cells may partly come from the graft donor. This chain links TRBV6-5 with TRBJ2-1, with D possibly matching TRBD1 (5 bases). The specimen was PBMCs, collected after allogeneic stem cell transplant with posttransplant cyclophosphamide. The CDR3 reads CASRTGYNEQFF. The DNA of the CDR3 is TGTGCCAGCAGAACAGGTTACAATGAGCAGTTCTTC.